Listed here is a single T cell receptor (beta chain). The sample is drawn from a study of CD4+ T cells in melanoma. Libraries were prepared by immunoSEQ multiplex PCR; TCRdb keeps only in-frame clonotypes and omits some of them. The table has about 140,000 clones, roughly 91% seen once. The source is a human donor with melanoma.

Here the CDR3 DNA reads TGCAGCGCTATTAGGGGGGCCACTGAAGCTTTCTTT. It specifies CSAIRGATEAFF. This chain connects TRBV29-1 to TRBJ1-1, with D tentatively TRBD1 (6 bases). Germline CDR1 SQVTM, CDR2 ANQGSEA. The CDR3 totals 12 residues. V gave up 7 bases and J gave up 4 bases, with 13 bases separating them.